The 2 T cell receptor beta chains below come from one sample, sequenced in a study of resident and recirculating memory T cells in vitiligo. Sequenced by immunoSEQ multiplex PCR; TCRdb stores in-frame clones only, minus some. The data hold 60,000 to 80,000 clones, with approximately 90% observed a single time. The material sequenced was blood. These receptors were collected from a male donor with vitiligo.

A word on this clone: Other DNA sequences from this sample encode an identical CDR3 as well. The genes are TRBV2 and TRBJ2-7, with D tentatively TRBD2 (6 bases). Deletions cut 5 bases from V and 1 base from J, with 12 bases between. Germline CDR1 SNHLY, CDR2 FYNNEI. CDR3 length: 14 amino acids. CDR3 nucleotide sequence: TGTGCCAGCAGTCCCCGGGACTCGTCCTACGAGCAGTACTTC. Protein sequence: CASSPRDSSYEQYF.

The chain couples TRBV9 to TRBJ2-3; TRBD1 matches at 7 bases. The CDR3 covers 13 residues. Germline trimming cut 4 bases from V and 3 bases from J; bases unmatched to any gene: 2. Germline V CDR1 and CDR2: SGDLS, YYNGEE. CDR3 bases: TGTGCCAGCAGCATACAGGGGACAGATACGCAGTATTTT. Protein: CASSIQGTDTQYF.